This TCR beta chain is from a study of T cells expressing NK-cell markers. TCRdb re-called the 5' RACE reads and shows each CDR3 protein once, DNA omitted. The sample includes hundreds of thousands of distinct CDR3 sequences. Sequenced sample: blood T cells: a sorted CD56 or NKG2C T cell subset, CD4+ or CD8+ T cells, or bulk PBMC T cells (not recorded which). The TCR comes from a man younger than 35 in good health.

The CDR3 protein is CASRRLAGGPSEQFF. The chain has TRBV5-1 and TRBJ2-1; TCRdb designates TRBD2, a call that cannot be tested without DNA. Germline CDR1 and CDR2: SGHRS and YFSETQ. This CDR3 region has 15 residues.